This paragraph covers one TCR beta chain sequence. Its antigen is unidentified. Amplified TCR beta CDR3 regions came from RNA transcripts. The HTBI primer set drove a first-round RT-PCR of the TCR CDR3. MiXCR, run by TCRdb on the multiplex PCR reads, gives a single entry per CDR3 protein. Of a few hundred thousand distinct CDR3 sequences in the sample, around a fifth are singletons; the top ten hold under 45%. Per the germline V gene, CDR1 is SGHTA and CDR2 is FQGTGA. V lost 2 bases to trimming and J lost 5 bases, with 16 bases between them. The CDR3 covers 16 residues. The sample comes from a study of T cells in Graves' hyperthyroidism and ophthalmopathy. Study observations and caveats: By a 13 V-J model, ophthalmopathy was set apart from stable hyperthyroidism.

The chain couples TRBV7-3 to TRBJ2-1; no clear D. The specimen sequenced was blood. The sequence derives from a man between 50 and 59 years old with Graves' ophthalmopathy. The CDR3: CASSLLKVQTNNEQFF. Written as DNA, the CDR3 is TGTGCCAGCAGCTTACTTAAGGTCCAAACAAACAATGAGCAGTTCTTC.